Below are 3 T cell receptor beta chains sequenced from a single sample in a study of OX40 agonist ivuxolimab in advanced cancers. The table came from immunoSEQ multiplex PCR; TCRdb's copy has only in-frame clones and leaves some out. The profile covers around 50,000 clones, with over 80% appearing a single time and under 2% taken by the ten largest. Sample: CD4+ or CD8+ T cells sorted from blood, taken in a trial of the OX40 agonist ivuxolimab. The receptor set was obtained from an adult with an advanced solid tumor such as melanoma, head and neck, liver or kidney cancer.

The chain uses TRBV10-3 and TRBJ2-7; D is unresolved. Germline V lookup: CDR1 ENHRY, CDR2 SYGVKD. V was cut by 10 bases and J by 0 bases, with 13 bases left in between. CDR3 length: 13 amino acids. The DNA of the CDR3 is TGTGCCAGCACCCCGGGCCACTCCTACGAGCAGTACTTC. Its translation is CASTPGHSYEQYF.

The rearrangement joins TRBV7-2 to TRBJ2-7; 7 bases are a match to TRBD2. The CDR3 runs to 13 residues. The germline gives CDR1 SGHTA, CDR2 FQGNSA. V lost 8 bases to trimming and J lost 3 bases; unmatched junction nucleotides: 7. This CDR3 reads CASGSGTNYEQYF. The CDR3, as DNA: TGTGCCAGCGGGAGCGGGACGAACTACGAGCAGTACTTC. Using reference TRBV7-2 and TRBJ2-7 for the parts outside the CDR3, the full variable domain is GAGVSQSPSNKVTEKGKDVELRCDPISGHTALYWYRQSLGQGLEFLIYFQGNSAPDKSGLPSDRFSAERTGGSVSTLTIQRTQQEDSAVYLCASGSGTNYEQYFGPGTRLTVT.

The chain has TRBV6-4 and TRBJ1-1; TRBD1 matches 7 bases. V trimming: 4 bases; J trimming: 1 base; junction bases outside the gene matches: 6. The germline CDR1 and CDR2 sequences are MRHNA and SNTAGT. The CDR3 consists of 15 residues. CDR3 loop: CASSAQAGGNTEAFF. The CDR3 DNA reads as TGTGCCAGCAGTGCCCAGGCAGGGGGGAACACTGAAGCTTTCTTT.